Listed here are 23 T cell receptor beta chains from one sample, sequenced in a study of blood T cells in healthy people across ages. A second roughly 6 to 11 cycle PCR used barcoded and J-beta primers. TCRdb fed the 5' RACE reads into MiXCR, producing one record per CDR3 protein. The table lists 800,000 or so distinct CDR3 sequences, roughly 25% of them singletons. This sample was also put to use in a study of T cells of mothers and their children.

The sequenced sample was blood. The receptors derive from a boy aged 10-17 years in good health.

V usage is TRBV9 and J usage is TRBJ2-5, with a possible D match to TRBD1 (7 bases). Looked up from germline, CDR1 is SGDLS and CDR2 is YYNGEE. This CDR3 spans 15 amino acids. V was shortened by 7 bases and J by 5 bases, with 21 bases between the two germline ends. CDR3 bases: TGTGCCAGCGGAGGGGGACAGACAGGGTGGGAGACCCAGTACTTC. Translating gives CASGGGQTGWETQYF. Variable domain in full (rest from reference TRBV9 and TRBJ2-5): DSGVTQTPKHLITATGQRVTLRCSPRSGDLSVYWYQQSLDQGLQFLIQYYNGEERAKGNILERFSAQQFPDLHSELNLSSLELGDSALYFCASGGGQTGWETQYFGPGTRLLVL.

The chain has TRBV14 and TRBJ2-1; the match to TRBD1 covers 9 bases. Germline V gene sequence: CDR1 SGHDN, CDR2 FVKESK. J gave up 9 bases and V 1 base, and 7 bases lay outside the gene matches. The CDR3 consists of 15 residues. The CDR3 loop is CASSQGLDRGIEQFF. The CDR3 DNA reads TGTGCCAGCAGCCAAGGGCTGGACAGGGGAATTGAGCAGTTCTTC.

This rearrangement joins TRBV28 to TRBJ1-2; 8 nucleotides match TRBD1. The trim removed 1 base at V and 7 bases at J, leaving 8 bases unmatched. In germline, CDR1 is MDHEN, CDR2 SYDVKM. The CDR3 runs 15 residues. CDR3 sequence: CASSLSIGQGGGYTF. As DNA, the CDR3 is TGTGCCAGCAGTTTATCGATTGGACAGGGAGGTGGCTACACCTTC.

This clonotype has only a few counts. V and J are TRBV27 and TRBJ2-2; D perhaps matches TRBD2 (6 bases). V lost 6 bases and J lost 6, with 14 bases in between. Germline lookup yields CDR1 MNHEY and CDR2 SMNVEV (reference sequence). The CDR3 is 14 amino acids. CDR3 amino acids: CASRTSWGAGELFF. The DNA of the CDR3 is TGTGCCAGCAGGACTAGTTGGGGGGCCGGGGAGCTGTTTTTT.

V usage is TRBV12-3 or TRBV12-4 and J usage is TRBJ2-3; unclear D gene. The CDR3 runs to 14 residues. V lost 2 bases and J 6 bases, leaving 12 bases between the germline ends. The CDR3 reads CASSLSPQRDTQYF. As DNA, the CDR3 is TGTGCCAGCAGTTTAAGCCCCCAGAGGGATACGCAGTATTTT.

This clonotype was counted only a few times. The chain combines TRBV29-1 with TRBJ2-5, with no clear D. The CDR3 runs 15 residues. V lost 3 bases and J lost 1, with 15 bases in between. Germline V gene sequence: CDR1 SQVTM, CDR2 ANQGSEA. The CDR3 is CSVDGAARSQETQYF. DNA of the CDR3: TGCAGCGTTGATGGTGCGGCGAGGTCCCAAGAGACCCAGTACTTC.

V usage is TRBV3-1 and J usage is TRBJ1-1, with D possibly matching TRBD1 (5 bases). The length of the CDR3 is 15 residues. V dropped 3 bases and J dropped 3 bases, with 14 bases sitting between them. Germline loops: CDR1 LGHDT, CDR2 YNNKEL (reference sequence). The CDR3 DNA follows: TGTGCCAGCAGCCACAGTGGGGCTGGGCACACTGAAGCTTTCTTT. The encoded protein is CASSHSGAGHTEAFF.

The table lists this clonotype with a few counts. CDR3 nucleotides: TGCGCCAGCAGCGTGGGACTAGCGGGGGCAACATTGAACACCGGGGAGCTGTTTTTT. Protein sequence: CASSVGLAGATLNTGELFF. The chain joins TRBV5-1 to TRBJ2-2; 14 positions match TRBD2. The CDR3 has 19 amino acids. Trimming at V came to 4 bases and at J to 1 base, leaving 9 bases not matched to a gene. CDR1 is SGHRS and CDR2 is YFSETQ in the germline V gene. Complete variable domain (other parts from reference TRBV5-1 and TRBJ2-2): KAGVTQTPRYLIKTRGQQVTLSCSPISGHRSVSWYQQTPGQGLQFLFEYFSETQRNKGNFPGRFSGRQFSNSRSEMNVSTLELGDSALYLCASSVGLAGATLNTGELFFGEGSRLTVL.

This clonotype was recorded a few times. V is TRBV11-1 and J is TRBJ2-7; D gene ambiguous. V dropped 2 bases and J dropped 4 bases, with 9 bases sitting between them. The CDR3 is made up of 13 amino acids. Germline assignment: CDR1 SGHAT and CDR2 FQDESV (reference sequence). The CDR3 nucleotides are TGTGCCAGCAGCTTATCACAGATTTACGAGCAGTACTTC. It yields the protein CASSLSQIYEQYF. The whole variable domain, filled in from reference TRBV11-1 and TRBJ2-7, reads EAEVAQSPRYKITEKSQAVAFWCDPISGHATLYWYRQILGQGPELLVQFQDESVVDDSQLPKDRFSAERLKGVDSTLKIQPAELGDSAMYLCASSLSQIYEQYFGPGTRLTVT.

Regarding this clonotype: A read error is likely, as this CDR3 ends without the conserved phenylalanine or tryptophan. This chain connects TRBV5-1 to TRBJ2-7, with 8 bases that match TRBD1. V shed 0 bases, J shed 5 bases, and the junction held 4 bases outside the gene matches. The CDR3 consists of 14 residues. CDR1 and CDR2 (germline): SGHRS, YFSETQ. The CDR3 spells CASSLGTGYHEQYS. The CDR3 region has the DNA TGCGCCAGCAGCTTGGGGACAGGGTACCACGAGCAGTACTCC.

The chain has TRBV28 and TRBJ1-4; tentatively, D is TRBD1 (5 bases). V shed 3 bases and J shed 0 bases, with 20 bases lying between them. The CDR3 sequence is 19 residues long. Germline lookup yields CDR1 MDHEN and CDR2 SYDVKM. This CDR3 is CASSFAPGRVISTNEKLFF. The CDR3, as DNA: TGTGCCAGCAGTTTCGCCCCGGGCAGGGTCATATCAACTAATGAAAAACTGTTTTTT.

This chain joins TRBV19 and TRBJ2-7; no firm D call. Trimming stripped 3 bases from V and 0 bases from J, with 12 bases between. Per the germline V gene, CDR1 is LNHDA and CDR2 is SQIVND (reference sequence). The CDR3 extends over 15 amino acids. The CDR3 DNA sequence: TGTGCCAGTAGTATGGAGCAATCCTACTCCTACGAGCAGTACTTC. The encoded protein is CASSMEQSYSYEQYF.

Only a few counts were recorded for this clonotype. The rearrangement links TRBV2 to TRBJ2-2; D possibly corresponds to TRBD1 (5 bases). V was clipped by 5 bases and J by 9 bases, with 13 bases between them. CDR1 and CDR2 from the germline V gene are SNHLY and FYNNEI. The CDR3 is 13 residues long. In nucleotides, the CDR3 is TGTGCCAGCAGTCAGGGCTCGTCCCGGGAGCTGTTTTTT. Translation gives CASSQGSSRELFF.

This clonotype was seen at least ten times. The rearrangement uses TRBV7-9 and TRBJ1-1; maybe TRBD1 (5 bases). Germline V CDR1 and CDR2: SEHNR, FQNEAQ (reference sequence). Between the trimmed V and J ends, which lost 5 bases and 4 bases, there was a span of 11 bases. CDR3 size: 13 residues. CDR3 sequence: CASSLQEGTEAFF. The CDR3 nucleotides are TGTGCCAGCAGCCTACAGGAGGGCACTGAAGCTTTCTTT.

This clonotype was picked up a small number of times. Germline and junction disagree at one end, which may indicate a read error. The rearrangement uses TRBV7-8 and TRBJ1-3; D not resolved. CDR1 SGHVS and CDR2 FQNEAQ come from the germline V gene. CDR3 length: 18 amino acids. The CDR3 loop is CAISLEVSGIISGNTIYF. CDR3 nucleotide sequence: TGTGCCATCAGCTTAGAGGTATCAGGAATTATCTCTGGAAACACCATATATTTT. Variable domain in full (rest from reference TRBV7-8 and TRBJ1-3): GAGVSQSPRYKVAKRGQDVALRCDPISGHVSLFWYQQALGQGPEFLTYFQNEAQLDKSGLPSDRFFAERPEGSVSTLKIQRTQQEDSAVYLCAISLEVSGIISGNTIYFGEGSWLTVV.

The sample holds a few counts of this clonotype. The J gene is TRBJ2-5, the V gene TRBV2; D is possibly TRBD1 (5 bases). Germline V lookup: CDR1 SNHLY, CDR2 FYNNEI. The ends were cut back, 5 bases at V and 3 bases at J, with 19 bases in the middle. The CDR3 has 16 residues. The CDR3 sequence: CASSHPDSRDEETQYF. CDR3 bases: TGTGCCAGCAGTCATCCAGATAGCAGGGATGAAGAGACCCAGTACTTC. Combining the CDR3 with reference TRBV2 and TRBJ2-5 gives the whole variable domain EPEVTQTPSHQVTQMGQEVILRCVPISNHLYFYWYRQILGQKVEFLVSFYNNEISEKSEIFDDQFSVERPDGSNFTLKIRSTKLEDSAMYFCASSHPDSRDEETQYFGPGTRLLVL.

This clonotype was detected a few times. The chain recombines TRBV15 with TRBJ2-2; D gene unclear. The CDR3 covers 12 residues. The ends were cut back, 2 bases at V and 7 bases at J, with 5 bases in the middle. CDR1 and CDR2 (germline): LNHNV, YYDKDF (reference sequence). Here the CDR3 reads CATSRTDGELFF. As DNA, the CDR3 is TGTGCCACCAGCAGAACAGACGGGGAGCTGTTTTTT.

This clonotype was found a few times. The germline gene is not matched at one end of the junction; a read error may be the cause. The CDR3 here is CASREDRSNYEQYF. The CDR3 DNA follows: TGTGCCAGCAGGGAAGACAGGTCGAACTACGAGCAGTACTTC. The chain has TRBV2 and TRBJ2-7; maybe TRBD1 (6 bases). Per germline, CDR1 SNHLY and CDR2 FYNNEI. The CDR3 spans 14 residues. Drawing the rest from reference TRBV2 and TRBJ2-7, the complete variable domain is EPEVTQTPSHQVTQMGQEVILRCVPISNHLYFYWYRQILGQKVEFLVSFYNNEISEKSEIFDDQFSVERPDGSNFTLKIRSTKLEDSAMYFCASREDRSNYEQYFGPGTRLTVT.

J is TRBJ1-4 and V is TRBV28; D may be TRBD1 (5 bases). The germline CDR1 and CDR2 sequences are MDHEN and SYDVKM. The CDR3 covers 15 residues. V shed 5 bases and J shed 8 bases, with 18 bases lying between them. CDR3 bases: TGTGCCAGCAGTCCCGCCGCAGGGTGGAGAGAAAAACTGTTTTTT. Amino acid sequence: CASSPAAGWREKLFF.

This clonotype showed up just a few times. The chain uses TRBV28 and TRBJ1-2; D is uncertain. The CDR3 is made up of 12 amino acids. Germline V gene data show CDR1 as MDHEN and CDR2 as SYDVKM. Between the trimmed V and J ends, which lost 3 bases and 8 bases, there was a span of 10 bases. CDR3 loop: CASSFSLGGYTF. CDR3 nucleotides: TGTGCCAGCAGTTTTTCCCTGGGGGGCTACACCTTC.

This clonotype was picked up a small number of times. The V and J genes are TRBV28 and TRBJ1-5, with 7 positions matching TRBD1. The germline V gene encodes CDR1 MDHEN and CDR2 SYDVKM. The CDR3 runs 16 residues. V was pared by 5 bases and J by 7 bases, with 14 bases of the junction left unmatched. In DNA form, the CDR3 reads TGTGCCAGCAGTCCGGTGGAGGGGGCAGACAAGCAGCCCCAGCATTTT. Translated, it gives CASSPVEGADKQPQHF.

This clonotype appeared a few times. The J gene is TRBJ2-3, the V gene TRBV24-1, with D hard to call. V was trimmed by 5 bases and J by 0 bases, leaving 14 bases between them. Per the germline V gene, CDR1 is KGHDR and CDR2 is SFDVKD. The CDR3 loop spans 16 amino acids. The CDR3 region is CATSGIQISSTDTQYF. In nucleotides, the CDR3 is TGTGCCACCAGTGGTATACAGATTTCTAGCACAGATACGCAGTATTTT.

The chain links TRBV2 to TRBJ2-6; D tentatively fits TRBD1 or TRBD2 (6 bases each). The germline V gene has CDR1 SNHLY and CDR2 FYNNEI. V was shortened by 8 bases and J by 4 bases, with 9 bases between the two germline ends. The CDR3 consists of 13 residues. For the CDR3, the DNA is TGTGCCAGCGGGGGGCCGGGGGCCAACGTCCTGACTTTC. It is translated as CASGGPGANVLTF.